This T cell receptor beta chain was captured in a study of shared clonotypes between healthy human individuals. Study-level findings and limits: A handful of donors shared approximately 5% of their naive CD4 clonotypes.

The V and J ends lost 4 bases and 0 bases, in that order; junction bases with no gene match: 13. The germline V gene has CDR1 SGHVS and CDR2 FQNEAQ. The CDR3 loop spans 19 amino acids. Libraries were prepared by immunoSEQ multiplex PCR; TCRdb keeps only in-frame clonotypes and omits some of them. The data contain about 580,000 clones, 95% to 98% of them singletons. CD8 cells regarded as naive lacked CD45RO, were positively chosen for CCR7, and omitted terminally differentiated effector memory CD45RA+ cells. Points on this clone: No antigen is known for it.

The origin of this receptor is a man between 25 and 39 years old in good health. Sequenced input: naive CD8+ T cells sorted from blood. This chain uses TRBV7-8 with TRBJ2-1; TRBD1 matches 9 bases. The chain's CDR3 is CASSSPGQGRESSYNEQFF. For the CDR3, the DNA is TGTGCCAGCAGCTCACCGGGACAGGGAAGAGAAAGCTCCTACAATGAGCAGTTCTTC.